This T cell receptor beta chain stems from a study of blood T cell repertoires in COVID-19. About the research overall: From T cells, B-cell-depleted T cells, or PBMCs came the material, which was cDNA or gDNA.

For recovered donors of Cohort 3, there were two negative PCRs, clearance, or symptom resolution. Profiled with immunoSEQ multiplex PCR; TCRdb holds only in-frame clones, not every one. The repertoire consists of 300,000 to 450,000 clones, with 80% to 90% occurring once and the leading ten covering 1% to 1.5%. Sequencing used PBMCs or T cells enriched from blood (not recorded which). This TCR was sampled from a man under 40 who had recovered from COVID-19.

CDR3 amino acids: CASSTGRGRTNEKLFF. CDR3 in DNA: TGTGCCAGCAGCACGGGCAGGGGGCGGACTAATGAAAAACTGTTTTTT. The chain is built from TRBV7-9 and TRBJ1-4; 8 nucleotides align to TRBD1. Unmatched junction bases numbered 7, after V lost 5 bases and J lost 2 bases. The CDR3 sequence is 16 residues long. Germline lookup yields CDR1 SEHNR and CDR2 FQNEAQ (reference sequence).